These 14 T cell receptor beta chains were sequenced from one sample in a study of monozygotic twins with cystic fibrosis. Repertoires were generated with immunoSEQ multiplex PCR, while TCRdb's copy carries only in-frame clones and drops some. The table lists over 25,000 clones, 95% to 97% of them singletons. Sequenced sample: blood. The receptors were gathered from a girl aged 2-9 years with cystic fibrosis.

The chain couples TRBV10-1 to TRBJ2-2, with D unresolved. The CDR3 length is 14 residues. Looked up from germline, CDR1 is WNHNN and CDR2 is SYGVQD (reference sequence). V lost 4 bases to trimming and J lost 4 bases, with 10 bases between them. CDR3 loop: CASSGGWPTGELFF. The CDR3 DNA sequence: TGCGCCAGCAGTGGGGGTTGGCCCACCGGGGAGCTGTTTTTT.

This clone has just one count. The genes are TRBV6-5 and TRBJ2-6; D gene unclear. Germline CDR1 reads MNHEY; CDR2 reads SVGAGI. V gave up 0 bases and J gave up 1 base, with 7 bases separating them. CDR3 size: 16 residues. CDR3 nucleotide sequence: TGTGCCAGCAGTTACTCAGGGTCTTCTGGGGCCAACGTCCTGACTTTC. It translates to CASSYSGSSGANVLTF.

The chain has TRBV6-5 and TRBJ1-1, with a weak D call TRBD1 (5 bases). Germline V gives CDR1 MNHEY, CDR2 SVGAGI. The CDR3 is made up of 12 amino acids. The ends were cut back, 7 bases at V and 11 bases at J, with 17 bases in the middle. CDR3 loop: CASNNPGTVAFF. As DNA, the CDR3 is TGTGCCAGCAACAATCCCGGGACTGTCGCTTTCTTT.

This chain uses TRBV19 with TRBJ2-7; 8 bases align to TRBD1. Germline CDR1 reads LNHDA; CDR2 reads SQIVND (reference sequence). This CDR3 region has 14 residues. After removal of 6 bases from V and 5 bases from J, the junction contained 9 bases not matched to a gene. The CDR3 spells CASRPGTGLHEQYF. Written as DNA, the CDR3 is TGTGCCAGTAGACCGGGGACAGGTCTGCACGAGCAGTACTTC.

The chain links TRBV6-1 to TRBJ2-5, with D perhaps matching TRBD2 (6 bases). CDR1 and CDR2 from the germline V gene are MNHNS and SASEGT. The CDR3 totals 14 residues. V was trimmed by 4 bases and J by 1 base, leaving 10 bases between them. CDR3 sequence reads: CASSVVAAQETQYF. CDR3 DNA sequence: TGTGCCAGCAGTGTCGTAGCGGCCCAAGAGACCCAGTACTTC.

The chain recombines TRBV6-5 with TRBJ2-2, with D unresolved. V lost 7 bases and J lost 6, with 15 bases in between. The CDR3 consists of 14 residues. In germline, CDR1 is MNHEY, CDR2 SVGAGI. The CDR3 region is CASTNSGPSGELFF. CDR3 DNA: TGTGCCAGCACCAACTCTGGGCCTTCCGGGGAGCTGTTTTTT.

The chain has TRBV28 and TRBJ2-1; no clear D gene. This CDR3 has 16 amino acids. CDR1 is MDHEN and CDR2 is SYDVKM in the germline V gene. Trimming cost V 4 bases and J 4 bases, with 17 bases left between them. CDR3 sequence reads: CASSSHWAETYNEQFF. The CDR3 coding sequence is TGTGCCAGCAGTTCCCACTGGGCGGAGACATACAATGAGCAGTTCTTC. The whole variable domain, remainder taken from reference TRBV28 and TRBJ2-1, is DVKVTQSSRYLVKRTGEKVFLECVQDMDHENMFWYRQDPGLGLRLIYFSYDVKMKEKGDIPEGYSVSREKKERFSLILESASTNQTSMYLCASSSHWAETYNEQFFGPGTRLTVL.

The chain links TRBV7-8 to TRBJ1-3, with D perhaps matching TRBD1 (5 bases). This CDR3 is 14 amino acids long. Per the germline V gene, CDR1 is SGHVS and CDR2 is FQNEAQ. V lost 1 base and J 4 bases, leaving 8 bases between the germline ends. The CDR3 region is CASSLVGGGNTIYF. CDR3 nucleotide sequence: TGTGCCAGCAGCTTAGTTGGGGGAGGAAACACCATATATTTT.

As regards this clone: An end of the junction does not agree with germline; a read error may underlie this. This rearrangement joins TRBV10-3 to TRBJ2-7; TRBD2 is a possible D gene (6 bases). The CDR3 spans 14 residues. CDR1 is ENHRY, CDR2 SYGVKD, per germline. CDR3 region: CASSSFPGTGEQYF. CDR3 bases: TGTGCCAGCAGTTCATTTCCCGGGACTGGGGAGCAGTACTTC.

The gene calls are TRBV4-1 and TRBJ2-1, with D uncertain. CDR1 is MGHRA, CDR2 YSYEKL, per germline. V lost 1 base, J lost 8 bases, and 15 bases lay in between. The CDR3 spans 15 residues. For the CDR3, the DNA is TGCGCCAGCAGCCAAGGTTTGCTAGTCCGGTATGAGCAGTTCTTC. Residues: CASSQGLLVRYEQFF.

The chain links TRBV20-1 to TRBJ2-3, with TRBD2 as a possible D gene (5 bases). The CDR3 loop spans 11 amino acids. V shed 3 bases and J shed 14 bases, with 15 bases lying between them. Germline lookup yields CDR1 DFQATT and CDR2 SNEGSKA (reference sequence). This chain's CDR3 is CSAREDGRWYF. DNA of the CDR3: TGCAGTGCTAGGGAGGATGGTAGGTGGTATTTT.

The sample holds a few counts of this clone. CDR3: CASSLEAGGAYNEQFF. The CDR3 DNA reads TGTGCCAGCAGCTTGGAAGCGGGAGGGGCATACAATGAGCAGTTCTTC. The chain combines TRBV7-8 with TRBJ2-1; 10 positions match TRBD2. The CDR3 extends over 16 amino acids. The ends lost 3 bases at V and 4 bases at J; junction bases unmatched: 6. Germline CDR1 reads SGHVS; CDR2 reads FQNEAQ. Supplemented by reference TRBV7-8 and TRBJ2-1, the full variable domain reads GAGVSQSPRYKVAKRGQDVALRCDPISGHVSLFWYQQALGQGPEFLTYFQNEAQLDKSGLPSDRFFAERPEGSVSTLKIQRTQQEDSAVYLCASSLEAGGAYNEQFFGPGTRLTVL.

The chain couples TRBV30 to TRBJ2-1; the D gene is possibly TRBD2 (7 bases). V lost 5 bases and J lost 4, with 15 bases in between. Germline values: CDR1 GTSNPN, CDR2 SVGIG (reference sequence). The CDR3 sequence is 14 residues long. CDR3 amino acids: CAWSRGALYNEQFF. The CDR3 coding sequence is TGTGCCTGGTCCCGGGGGGCCTTATACAATGAGCAGTTCTTC. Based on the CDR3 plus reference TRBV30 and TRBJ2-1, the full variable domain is SQTIHQWPATLVQPVGSPLSLECTVEGTSNPNLYWYRQAAGRGLQLLFYSVGIGQISSEVPQNLSASRPQDRQFILSSKKLLLSDSGFYLCAWSRGALYNEQFFGPGTRLTVL.

The CDR3 region has the DNA TGTGCCAGCAGATCCGGGACTAGCGGGAGTGTGTACGAGCAGTACTTC. Translated: CASRSGTSGSVYEQYF. The chain couples TRBV11-2 to TRBJ2-7; TRBD2 matches 14 bases. Germline V CDR1 and CDR2: SGHAT, FQNNGV. After removal of 6 bases from V and 4 bases from J, the junction contained 8 bases not matched to a gene. This CDR3 spans 16 amino acids.